This T cell receptor (beta chain) appears in the sequencing data of a study of cytotoxic CD8 clonotypes in ibrutinib-treated CLL. In the study overall: Recorded responses included around 25 partial and 2 complete; following median approximately six years, approximately 15 stayed remitted and about 12 progressed. A median around twelve months of treatment, range 6 to 36, preceded the collection of response samples.

Remarks on this clone: Its antigen remains unidentified.

This table comes from immunoSEQ multiplex PCR, and its TCRdb copy is limited to in-frame clones, with some not included. The table includes 250,000 to 350,000 clones, more than 70% detected once. V was trimmed by 5 bases and J by 3 bases, leaving 13 bases between them. The CDR3 is 14 residues long. Germline lookup yields CDR1 LNHNV and CDR2 YYDKDF (reference sequence). Findings and limits, study-wide: Public clonotypes proved infrequent, and on treatment they shrank or remained steady.

The sample in question was PBMCs, obtained at disease progression, from a patient treated with ibrutinib. This TCR came from a human donor with chronic lymphocytic leukemia. The chain couples TRBV15 to TRBJ1-1; tentatively, D is TRBD1 (6 bases). This CDR3 is CATSATGLDTEAFF. In nucleotides, the CDR3 is TGTGCCACCAGCGCCACAGGGTTGGACACTGAAGCTTTCTTT.